This section outlines one T cell receptor (beta chain) sequence together with its context. The germline V gene has CDR1 MNHEY and CDR2 SVGAGI. The V gene lost 2 bases and the J gene lost 13 bases, with 11 bases spanning the gap. The CDR3 has 11 amino acids. The source of the sample is a study of blood T cell repertoires in COVID-19. Across the whole study: The origin of the acute and convalescent COVID-19 samples was the United States, Italy and Spain. T cells, B-cell-depleted T cells, or PBMCs supplied cDNA or gDNA.

Original processing notes: Amplification of reference gene primers was used by the study to estimate nucleated cell counts. Libraries were prepared by immunoSEQ multiplex PCR; TCRdb keeps only in-frame clonotypes and omits some of them. V, J and clone size were drawn from that table, and D and trimming were deduced from the DNA. The sample lists about 180,000 clones; approximately 86% were seen once. Source material: peripheral blood. This sequence originates from a woman older than 75 with acute or convalescent COVID-19. The chain combines TRBV6-5 with TRBJ1-2, with a possible D match to TRBD1 (6 bases). The CDR3 DNA reads TGTGCCAGCAGTTACCTGGGACAACTCACCTTC. Translated, it gives CASSYLGQLTF.